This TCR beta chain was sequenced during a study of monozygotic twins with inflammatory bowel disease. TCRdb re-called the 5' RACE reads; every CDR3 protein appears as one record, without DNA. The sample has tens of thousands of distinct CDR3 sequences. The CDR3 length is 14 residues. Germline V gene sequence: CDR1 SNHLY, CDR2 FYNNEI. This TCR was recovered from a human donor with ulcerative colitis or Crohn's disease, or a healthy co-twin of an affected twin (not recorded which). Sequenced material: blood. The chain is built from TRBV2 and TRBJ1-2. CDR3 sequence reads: CASSAVRFDYGYTF.